Sequencing of this T cell receptor beta chain was carried out in a study of cytomegalovirus exposure and HLA in healthy donors. The overall study: Earlier work reported approximately 100 million unique TCR beta sequences from about 180 million T cells.

For this clone: The antigen is not known.

The PCR ran on 60 Vbeta and 13 Jbeta primers. The method was immunoSEQ multiplex PCR; TCRdb's version includes in-frame clones alone and lacks a portion of them. The sample shows roughly 89,000 clones, approximately 60% of them seen only once. Notes on the study in general: Reportedly, cytomegalovirus status was diagnosed with high sensitivity and specificity.

Trimming stripped 4 bases from V and 5 bases from J, with 16 bases between. The CDR3 spans 15 residues. Per germline, CDR1 SGHVS and CDR2 FQNEAQ. Sequenced: PBMCs. This clonotype was sampled from a woman aged 45-65 years in good health and CMV-seropositive. The chain carries TRBV7-8 and TRBJ2-3, with D possibly matching TRBD2 (7 bases). CDR3 amino acids: CASSYGGGGGDTQYF. The DNA of the CDR3 is TGTGCCAGCAGCTATGGGGGGGGCGGAGGAGATACGCAGTATTTT. The complete variable domain, with remaining parts taken from reference TRBV7-8 and TRBJ2-3, reads GAGVSQSPRYKVAKRGQDVALRCDPISGHVSLFWYQQALGQGPEFLTYFQNEAQLDKSGLPSDRFFAERPEGSVSTLKIQRTQQEDSAVYLCASSYGGGGGDTQYFGPGTRLTVL.